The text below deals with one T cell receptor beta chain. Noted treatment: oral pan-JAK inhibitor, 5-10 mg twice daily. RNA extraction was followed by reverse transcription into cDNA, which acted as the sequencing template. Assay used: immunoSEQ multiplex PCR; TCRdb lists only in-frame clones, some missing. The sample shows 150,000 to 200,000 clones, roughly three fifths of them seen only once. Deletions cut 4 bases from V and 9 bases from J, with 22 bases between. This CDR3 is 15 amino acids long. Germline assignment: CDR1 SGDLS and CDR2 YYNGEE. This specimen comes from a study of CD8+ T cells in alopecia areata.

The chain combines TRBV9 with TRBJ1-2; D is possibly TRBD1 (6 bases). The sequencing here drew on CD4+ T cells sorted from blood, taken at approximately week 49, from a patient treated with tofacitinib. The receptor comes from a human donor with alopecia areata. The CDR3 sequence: CASSPRGTTERRYTF. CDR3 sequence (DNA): TGTGCCAGCAGCCCCCGAGGGACAACCGAGCGTCGCTACACCTTC.